Listed below are T cell receptor beta chains from one sample, sequenced in a study of neurological immune-mediated disorders. TCRdb reprocessed the 5' RACE reads via MiXCR and lists one record per CDR3 protein. The table lists some 60,000 distinct CDR3 sequences, about 10% of them singletons. The sequenced sample consisted of PBMCs. The receptors were sampled from a male donor with HTLV-1-associated myelopathy (HAM/TSP). CDR3s include the opening cysteine and the closing phenylalanine or tryptophan. The order of the fields is D gene, clone size, J gene, V gene, CDR3 DNA, CDR3 protein. The D gene is left open where the match is weak. Clone size is given for some rows only: seen once, a few or many times, or a class if the clone is expanded.

TRBD1,many,TRBJ2-7,TRBV20-1,TGCAGTGCTAGACCCGGGACAGTTTACGAGCAGTACTTC,CSARPGTVYEQYF
TRBD1,many,TRBJ1-6,TRBV13,TGTGCCAGCAGCTTAGGTCCTGGACAGGGCGGTAATTCACCCCTCCACTTT,CASSLGPGQGGNSPLHF
-,many,TRBJ1-1,TRBV18,TGTGCCAGCTCACCAGCTCAGATGAACACTGAAGCTTTCTTT,CASSPAQMNTEAFF
TRBD1,many,TRBJ2-7,TRBV29-1,TGCAGCGTTGAAGGGTGGACAGGGGGCTACGAGCAGTACTTC,CSVEGWTGGYEQYF
TRBD2,-,TRBJ2-3,TRBV20-1,TGCAGTGCTAGAGCACTAGCGGGGGGATCCCCTAGCACAGATACGCAGTATTTT,CSARALAGGSPSTDTQYF
-,many,TRBJ2-3,TRBV5-1,TGCGCCAGCAGCTTGTGGTTTGCTAGCGCTGCAGATACGCAGTATTTT,CASSLWFASAADTQYF
-,many,TRBJ2-6,TRBV12-3/TRBV12-4,TGTGCCAGCACTTCTGGGGGGGGCTCCTCTGGGGCCAACGTCCTGACTTTC,CASTSGGGSSGANVLTF
TRBD1,many,TRBJ1-6,TRBV25-1,TGTGCCAGCAGTGTTACAGGGGTCGATGATTCACCCCTCCACTTT,CASSVTGVDDSPLHF
-,-,TRBJ2-7,TRBV30,TGTGCCTGGAGTGTTACTCGGAACTACGAGCAGTACTTC,CAWSVTRNYEQYF
TRBD1,many,TRBJ1-4,TRBV20-1,TGCAGTGCTAGAGACGGAGACAGGGGGGAAAAACTGTTTTTT,CSARDGDRGEKLFF
TRBD2,many,TRBJ2-1,TRBV25-1,TGTGCCAGTGTTATAGCGGGGGGCCGAAACAATGAGCAGTTCTTC,CASVIAGGRNNEQFF
TRBD1,many,TRBJ2-7,TRBV29-1,TGCAGCGCCAGGGTAGGGGGCGCCTACGAGCAGTACTTC,CSARVGGAYEQYF
-,medium-sized,TRBJ2-7,TRBV29-1,TGCAGCGTTGAAGAGTCGGGACGTAAGTCCTACGAGCAGTACTTC,CSVEESGRKSYEQYF
-,many,TRBJ1-2,TRBV20-1,TGCAGTGCTAGAAGACAGCGTAACTATGGCTACACCTTC,CSARRQRNYGYTF
TRBD2,many,TRBJ2-7,TRBV5-1,TGCGCCAGCAGCCCGGGACTAGCGGTTCTCTACGAGCAGTACTTC,CASSPGLAVLYEQYF
-,many,TRBJ2-7,TRBV29-1,TGCAGCGTCGTAGATGGGCGAATCTACGAGCAGTACTTC,CSVVDGRIYEQYF
-,many,TRBJ1-1,TRBV28,TGTGCCAGCAGTTTAGCGGGGGGGAAGAACACTGAAGCTTTCTTT,CASSLAGGKNTEAFF
-,many,TRBJ1-2,TRBV5-6,TGTGCCAGCAGCTTGGATTGGGTCTACACCTTC,CASSLDWVYTF
-,many,TRBJ2-7,TRBV5-1,TGCGCCAGCAGCAAGACGGGGACTGACTCCTACGAGCAGTACTTC,CASSKTGTDSYEQYF
-,many,TRBJ2-3,TRBV7-8,TGTGCCGTGTTACCTCCAAGGTTGATACGGGCAGATACGCAGTATTTT,CAVLPPRLIRADTQYF
-,many,TRBJ2-7,TRBV15,TGTGCCACCAGCAGAGATATCCCTCCGACCCGAGAGCAGTACTTC,CATSRDIPPTREQYF
-,-,TRBJ2-2,TRBV5-5,TGTTCTAGCAGCTTGTTTGCAGGGGAAACCGGGGAGCTGTTTTTT,CSSSLFAGETGELFF